The 17 T cell receptor beta chains below come from one sample, sequenced in a study of blood T cell repertoires in COVID-19 (dated by TCRdb to about 2020). Library method: the immunoSEQ multiplex PCR assay. TCRdb provides this immuneACCESS table in a form limited to in-frame rearrangements. Some clones are lacking; in checked studies, under half of them reflect an unresolved V gene, and why the rest are absent is not known. Here the sample has 100,000 to 120,000 clones; roughly 80% occur a single time. The ten largest clones capture approximately 15% of the sample. Sequenced material: peripheral blood. Every receptor here comes from a woman in her sixties with acute or convalescent COVID-19.

The rearrangement uses TRBV2 and TRBJ2-2; D gene ambiguous. The V end was cut by 8 bases, the J end by 0 bases, with 10 bases between. This CDR3 comprises 14 residues. CDR1 and CDR2 (germline): SNHLY, FYNNEI. CDR3 sequence: CASVRASNTGELFF. Here the CDR3 DNA reads TGTGCCAGCGTAAGAGCCTCGAACACCGGGGAGCTGTTTTTT.

The V and J genes are TRBV7-3 and TRBJ1-3, with TRBD1 as a possible D gene (5 bases). V was cut by 4 bases and J by 0 bases, with 13 bases left in between. Germline CDR1 and CDR2: SGHTA and FQGTGA. The CDR3 loop spans 16 amino acids. The CDR3: CASSSILTDSGNTIYF. DNA for the CDR3: TGTGCCAGCAGCTCCATCTTGACAGACTCTGGAAACACCATATATTTT. The full variable domain, rest sourced from reference TRBV7-3 and TRBJ1-3, is GAGVSQTPSNKVTEKGKYVELRCDPISGHTALYWYRQSLGQGPEFLIYFQGTGAADDSGLPNDRFFAVRPEGSVSTLKIQRTERGDSAVYLCASSSILTDSGNTIYFGEGSWLTVV.

This clone appeared a few times. The chain employs TRBV9 and TRBJ1-6, with TRBD1 matching over 10 bases. The CDR3 totals 15 residues. Looked up from germline, CDR1 is SGDLS and CDR2 is YYNGEE. With V trimmed by 5 bases and J by 9 bases, 8 bases remained unmatched. The CDR3 bases are TGTGCCAGCAGTAAAACCGGGACAGGGGCTTCACCCCTCCACTTT. Its translation: CASSKTGTGASPLHF.

The chain combines TRBV7-2 with TRBJ1-1; D uncertain. The CDR3 is 13 residues long. Trimming removed 6 bases at V and 1 base at J, with 9 bases between. Per germline, CDR1 SGHTA and CDR2 FQGNSA. The CDR3 DNA is TGTGCCAGCAGACGCCAACAGAACACTGAAGCTTTCTTT. Its translation is CASRRQQNTEAFF.

In its sample, this clone was seen a few times. V gene TRBV5-1 combines with J gene TRBJ1-5, with D perhaps matching TRBD1 (5 bases). V was shortened by 0 bases and J by 4 bases, with 8 bases between the two germline ends. The CDR3 consists of 14 residues. Germline CDR1 is SGHRS and CDR2 is YFSETQ. The CDR3 protein is CASSLGGTNQPQHF. In nucleotides, the CDR3 is TGCGCCAGCAGCTTGGGGGGCACAAATCAGCCCCAGCATTTT.

The V and J genes are TRBV13 and TRBJ2-7, with TRBD2 as a possible D gene (5 bases). V gave up 1 base and J gave up 2 bases, with 12 bases separating them. Looked up from germline, CDR1 is PRHDT and CDR2 is FYEKMQ (reference sequence). CDR3 length: 15 amino acids. The DNA of the CDR3 is TGTGCCAGCAGCTTAGCGGAGGCAACCACCTACGAGCAGTACTTC. This gives the protein CASSLAEATTYEQYF.

CDR3 region: CASSPRVAGGTSQETQYF. The CDR3 nucleotides are TGTGCCAGCAGCCCGCGGGTAGCGGGGGGGACCAGCCAAGAGACCCAGTACTTC. This chain joins TRBV4-2 and TRBJ2-5; TRBD2 matches at 11 bases. The CDR3 length is 18 residues. Germline CDR1 and CDR2: LGHNA and YNFKEQ. Losses at the gene ends were 4 bases for V and 1 base for J; bases not matched to a gene: 11.

The chain uses TRBV5-4 and TRBJ2-5; TRBD1 agrees at 7 bases. The ends lost 3 bases at V and 5 bases at J; junction bases unmatched: 7. This CDR3 has 14 residues. Germline CDR1 reads SGHNT; CDR2 reads YYREEE (reference sequence). The CDR3 nucleotides read TGTGCCAGCAGCTCGGTACAGGGGAGCGAGACCCAGTACTTC. Protein product: CASSSVQGSETQYF.

The chain carries TRBV6-2 or TRBV6-3 and TRBJ1-4; TRBD1 aligns across 8 bases. This CDR3 spans 16 amino acids. Losses at the gene ends were 5 bases for V and 1 base for J; bases not matched to a gene: 6. Germline loops: CDR1 MNHEY, CDR2 SVGEGT. The CDR3 DNA sequence: TGTGCCAGCAGTGACCCGGACAGGGAAACTAATGAAAAACTGTTTTTT. Its translation is CASSDPDRETNEKLFF.

The J gene is TRBJ1-2, the V gene TRBV7-9; possibly TRBD1 for D (5 bases). The CDR3 spans 12 residues. Trimming left V 1 base short and J 5 bases short, with 5 bases between. In germline, CDR1 is SEHNR, CDR2 FQNEAQ (reference sequence). The CDR3 coding sequence is TGTGCCAGCAGCTTAGAGGGGTATGGCTACACCTTC. This codes for CASSLEGYGYTF.

V is TRBV30 and J is TRBJ1-4; 10 bases fit TRBD1. This CDR3 region has 13 residues. Trimming at V came to 8 bases and at J to 8 bases, leaving 8 bases not matched to a gene. Germline V gene lookup returns CDR1 GTSNPN and CDR2 SVGIG (reference sequence). The CDR3 protein is CAQSGTGAEKLFF. The CDR3 nucleotides are TGTGCCCAATCCGGGACAGGGGCGGAAAAACTGTTTTTT.

The rearrangement links TRBV6-5 to TRBJ2-1; 7 bases are shared with TRBD2. CDR1 is MNHEY, CDR2 SVGAGI, per germline. V dropped 4 bases and J dropped 8; count of bases not matched to a gene: 11. The CDR3 has 15 residues. CDR3 DNA sequence: TGTGCCAGCAGTTGGACTCCCGGCCGGGGGGATGAGCAGTTCTTC. It encodes CASSWTPGRGDEQFF.

V and J are TRBV5-1 and TRBJ1-3, with 7 positions matching TRBD1. V gave up 0 bases and J gave up 0 bases; unmatched junction bases: 6. CDR3 length: 17 amino acids. In germline, CDR1 is SGHRS, CDR2 YFSETQ. CDR3 sequence (DNA): TGCGCCAGCAGCTTGGCCCTCGGGACAGTCTCTGGAAACACCATATATTTT. It translates to CASSLALGTVSGNTIYF.

The CDR3 sequence is CASSLVVSSYNEQFF. The CDR3 DNA is TGTGCCAGCAGCTTGGTTGTCAGCTCCTACAATGAGCAGTTCTTC. The gene calls are TRBV5-6 and TRBJ2-1; D unresolved. CDR3 size: 15 residues. CDR1 is SGHDT, CDR2 YYEEEE, per germline. Trimming cost V 0 bases and J 0 bases, with 7 bases left between them. The variable domain in full, with the rest retrieved from reference TRBV5-6 and TRBJ2-1, is DAGVTQSPTHLIKTRGQQVTLRCSPKSGHDTVSWYQQALGQGPQFIFQYYEEEERQRGNFPDRFSGHQFPNYSSELNVNALLLGDSALYLCASSLVVSSYNEQFFGPGTRLTVL.

This chain joins TRBV12-5 and TRBJ2-7; D remains unclear. This CDR3 is 13 amino acids long. Per germline, CDR1 LGHNT and CDR2 FRNRAP. The V gene lost 1 base and the J gene lost 6 bases, with 10 bases spanning the gap. CDR3 sequence reads: CASGLEASREQYF. The CDR3 DNA reads TGTGCTAGTGGTTTGGAGGCTAGTCGCGAGCAGTACTTC.

The rearrangement joins TRBV19 to TRBJ1-6; TRBD1 is a possible D gene (6 bases). Germline CDR1 and CDR2: LNHDA and SQIVND (reference sequence). Deletions cut 10 bases from V and 5 bases from J, with 18 bases between. This CDR3 comprises 15 residues. The CDR3 DNA reads TGTGCCACCATCAGAAGGGCAGGGGATAATTCACCCCTCCACTTT. Protein: CATIRRAGDNSPLHF.

This chain connects TRBV5-1 to TRBJ2-3, with D tentatively TRBD2 (5 bases). The CDR3 is made up of 12 amino acids. Germline CDR1 and CDR2: SGHRS and YFSETQ. V was shortened by 6 bases and J by 2 bases, with 7 bases between the two germline ends. The CDR3 here is CASKAVTDTQYF. CDR3 sequence (DNA): TGCGCCAGCAAAGCGGTCACAGATACGCAGTATTTT.